One TCR beta chain is described in this entry. Its antigen is not identified. This sample is part of a study of T cell responses to AZD1222 COVID-19 vaccine. Study-level findings and limits: Most donors were white British and more were female, and clonal diversity was possibly underestimated.

Here immunoSEQ multiplex PCR was the method, and the copy in TCRdb shows in-frame clones only, minus some. The sample contains about 160,000 clones, under 95% of which appear only once. The sequence derives from an adult in good health. The sequenced sample was peripheral blood, obtained on day 0 of MenACWY control vaccination.

Written as DNA, the CDR3 is TGTGCCAGCAGCGTAGAAAAAGCCTCAGGGTCTGGAACTGAAGCTTTCTTT. Encoded protein: CASSVEKASGSGTEAFF. The chain links TRBV9 to TRBJ1-1; a weak D match, TRBD1 (5 bases). CDR3 length: 17 amino acids. Germline V gives CDR1 SGDLS, CDR2 YYNGEE. Trimming removed 0 bases at V and 5 bases at J, with 20 bases between.